One sample yielded the 18 T cell receptor beta chains listed below, sequenced in a study of OX40 agonist ivuxolimab in advanced cancers. Generated by immunoSEQ multiplex PCR, the TCRdb table keeps only in-frame clones and is missing some. The repertoire includes about 27,000 clones, around nine tenths of them detected once, and around a fifth sits in the top ten. The sample here was CD4+ or CD8+ T cells sorted from blood, taken in a trial of the OX40 agonist ivuxolimab. The origin of the receptors is an adult with an advanced solid tumor such as melanoma, head and neck, liver or kidney cancer.

The V call is TRBV7-9, the J call TRBJ2-7; D is unclear. CDR1 and CDR2 from the germline V gene are SEHNR and FQNEAQ (reference sequence). Trimming took off 6 bases at V and 0 bases at J, with 12 bases between the two ends. The CDR3 spans 14 residues. CDR3 nucleotide sequence: TGTGCCAGCAGGGACGGACCGGGCTCCTACGAGCAGTACTTC. It yields the protein CASRDGPGSYEQYF.

V is TRBV7-8 and J is TRBJ2-2, with 10 nucleotides matching TRBD2. The length of the CDR3 is 15 residues. Losses at the gene ends were 2 bases for V and 6 bases for J; bases not matched to a gene: 3. Per the germline V gene, CDR1 is SGHVS and CDR2 is FQNEAQ. CDR3 nucleotides: TGTGCCAGCAGCTTAACTAGCGGGACTCCCGGGGAGCTGTTTTTT. Protein sequence: CASSLTSGTPGELFF.

The chain carries TRBV14 and TRBJ2-1; TRBD1 agrees at 9 bases. The germline gives CDR1 SGHDN, CDR2 FVKESK. Losses at the gene ends were 1 base for V and 4 bases for J; bases not matched to a gene: 14. The CDR3 totals 19 residues. The DNA of the CDR3 is TGTGCCAGCAGCCAAGGGCTCGCCCGGGGGACAGGGTCTTACAATGAGCAGTTCTTC. Translating it yields CASSQGLARGTGSYNEQFF.

This chain joins TRBV7-3 and TRBJ2-7; a possible D gene is TRBD2 (6 bases). Deletions cut 1 base from V and 0 bases from J, with 13 bases between. This CDR3 has 16 amino acids. Germline V gene sequence: CDR1 SGHTA, CDR2 FQGTGA. The CDR3 loop is CASSLIRSSVSYEQYF. In nucleotides, the CDR3 is TGTGCCAGCAGCTTAATTCGGTCTAGCGTCTCCTACGAGCAGTACTTC.

J is TRBJ2-5 and V is TRBV27; TRBD2 matches 13 bases. There are 15 residues in the CDR3. Germline values: CDR1 MNHEY, CDR2 SMNVEV (reference sequence). V lost 5 bases, J lost 5 bases, and 5 bases stayed unmatched. The CDR3 loop is CASSPPTSGGETQYF. DNA for the CDR3: TGTGCCAGCAGTCCGCCGACTAGCGGGGGGGAGACCCAGTACTTC.

CDR3 DNA sequence: TGTGCCAGCAGTCCCATCGACAGGACTTATGGCTACACCTTC. Translation: CASSPIDRTYGYTF. The chain couples TRBV27 to TRBJ1-2, with D possibly TRBD1 on 6 matching bases. The germline V gene encodes CDR1 MNHEY and CDR2 SMNVEV (reference sequence). The CDR3 extends over 14 amino acids. V lost 5 bases to trimming and J lost 5 bases, with 15 bases between them.

The gene calls are TRBV9 and TRBJ1-1; D not certain. V lost 4 bases and J 3 bases, leaving 16 bases between the germline ends. This CDR3 is built from 15 residues. From germline, CDR1 is SGDLS and CDR2 YYNGEE. The CDR3 sequence: CASSPRLGMDTEAFF. The CDR3 DNA sequence: TGTGCCAGCAGCCCCCGGTTAGGTATGGACACTGAAGCTTTCTTT. The variable domain in full, completed from reference TRBV9 and TRBJ1-1, reads DSGVTQTPKHLITATGQRVTLRCSPRSGDLSVYWYQQSLDQGLQFLIQYYNGEERAKGNILERFSAQQFPDLHSELNLSSLELGDSALYFCASSPRLGMDTEAFFGQGTRLTVV.

The rearrangement links TRBV30 to TRBJ1-3; D is possibly TRBD1 (6 bases). Looked up from germline, CDR1 is GTSNPN and CDR2 is SVGIG (reference sequence). The CDR3 is 13 amino acids. The CDR3 loop reads CAGWGAKGNTIYF. Here the CDR3 DNA reads TGTGCTGGCTGGGGGGCGAAAGGAAACACCATATATTTT.

This clone was detected once. The CDR3 bases are TGTGCCAGTACCCGCGTTGAGACAGGAATCTATGGCTACACCTTC. Its translation is CASTRVETGIYGYTF. V usage is TRBV19 and J usage is TRBJ1-2, with D maybe TRBD1 (6 bases). This CDR3 is 15 amino acids long. Germline values: CDR1 LNHDA, CDR2 SQIVND (reference sequence). The germline V and J ends were trimmed by 7 bases and 4 bases, with 19 bases remaining between them.

J is TRBJ1-5 and V is TRBV5-5, with no clear D. The CDR3 runs 16 residues. V lost 4 bases to trimming and J lost 6 bases, with 20 bases between them. Germline loops: CDR1 SGHKS, CDR2 YYEKEE (reference sequence). The CDR3 reads CASSPGSGSAGQPQHF. CDR3 in DNA: TGTGCCAGCAGCCCCGGCTCGGGGTCGGCGGGTCAGCCCCAGCATTTT.

This chain uses TRBV27 with TRBJ2-1; D remains unclear. The V gene's germline CDR1 is MNHEY and CDR2 SMNVEV (reference sequence). V lost 2 bases, J lost 10 bases, and 12 bases lay in between. CDR3 size: 13 residues. DNA for the CDR3: TGTGCCAGCAGTTTAAGCCCTCTAAACGAGCAGTTCTTC. Translation gives CASSLSPLNEQFF.

This chain uses TRBV11-2 with TRBJ2-5, with D possibly being TRBD1 (5 bases). Germline V gives CDR1 SGHAT, CDR2 FQNNGV. The V gene lost 1 base and the J gene lost 5 bases, with 11 bases spanning the gap. This CDR3 contains 14 residues. The CDR3 sequence is CASSLGWGLETQYF. CDR3 DNA sequence: TGTGCCAGCAGCTTAGGTTGGGGCCTGGAGACCCAGTACTTC.

This chain links TRBV7-2 with TRBJ2-7; 7 positions match TRBD2. The CDR3 covers 15 residues. V gave up 3 bases and J gave up 6 bases; unmatched junction bases: 11. The germline V gene has CDR1 SGHTA and CDR2 FQGNSA. CDR3 sequence (DNA): TGTGCCAGCAGCTTTCTGGCGGGAGCCTTAGCCGAGCAGTACTTC. It translates to CASSFLAGALAEQYF.

The chain carries TRBV5-1 and TRBJ2-2; 12 bases match TRBD2. Germline-derived CDR1 and CDR2 are SGHRS and YFSETQ. The V segment lost 0 bases and the J segment 0 bases; nucleotides outside the gene matches: 9. The CDR3 has 20 amino acids. The DNA for the CDR3 is TGCGCCAGCAGCTTGGAGGTAGGACTAGCGGGAAATGCGAACACCGGGGAGCTGTTTTTT. This sequence encodes CASSLEVGLAGNANTGELFF.

This chain joins TRBV27 and TRBJ2-2, with 11 bases fitting TRBD1. The V gene's germline CDR1 is MNHEY and CDR2 SMNVEV (reference sequence). The junction had 10 bases not matched to a gene; V was cut back by 6 bases and J by 7 bases. The CDR3 has 16 amino acids. The CDR3 bases are TGTGCCAGCAGCCCTATGGACAGGGGGCTGGTCGGGGAGCTGTTTTTT. Amino acid sequence: CASSPMDRGLVGELFF.

This chain joins TRBV19 and TRBJ2-1; 8 positions match TRBD2. This CDR3 spans 17 amino acids. Germline trimming cut 3 bases from V and 3 bases from J; bases unmatched to any gene: 10. The germline gives CDR1 LNHDA, CDR2 SQIVND (reference sequence). The CDR3 loop is CASSITSGDSFYNEQFF. The CDR3 coding sequence is TGTGCCAGTAGTATCACTAGCGGAGATTCTTTCTACAATGAGCAGTTCTTC.

The chain has TRBV28 and TRBJ1-2; weak D call: TRBD1 (5 bases). V lost 6 bases, J lost 0 bases, and 20 bases lay in between. The CDR3 is made up of 17 amino acids. Germline V gene data show CDR1 as MDHEN and CDR2 as SYDVKM. In DNA form, the CDR3 reads TGTGCCAGCAGCGGACAACAGAGGGACCTAGCTAACTATGGCTACACCTTC. It codes for CASSGQQRDLANYGYTF.

The chain is built from TRBV9 and TRBJ1-1; D might be TRBD1 (6 bases). The CDR3 extends over 14 amino acids. Trimming cost V 3 bases and J 11 bases, with 20 bases left between them. CDR1 is SGDLS, CDR2 YYNGEE, per germline. The CDR3 DNA sequence: TGTGCCAGCAGCGCTTCCATGGGGGGGCCGGGGGCTTTCTTT. It yields the protein CASSASMGGPGAFF.